One sample yielded the 13 T cell receptor beta chains listed below, sequenced in a study of identifying expanded T cells in peripheral blood. The data were produced by immunoSEQ multiplex PCR, yet TCRdb's version contains in-frame clones alone and is incomplete. The table includes 120,000 or so clones, around 84% detected once. Input material: blood. These receptor sequences come from a person aged 18-69 years in good health.

V and J are TRBV5-8 and TRBJ1-2; D call uncertain. The CDR3 contains 13 residues. V lost 3 bases to trimming and J lost 0 bases, with 6 bases between them. CDR1 and CDR2 (germline): SGHTS, YDEGEE. CDR3 in amino acids: CASSSTPNYGYTF. In DNA form, the CDR3 reads TGTGCCAGCAGCTCCACACCTAACTATGGCTACACCTTC.

The chain is built from TRBV7-9 and TRBJ1-5; D is unresolved. The CDR3 has 16 amino acids. Germline V gives CDR1 SEHNR, CDR2 FQNEAQ (reference sequence). V gave up 1 base and J gave up 0 bases, with 10 bases separating them. The CDR3 DNA reads TGTGCCAGCAGCTTAGAGGCACCAGATAGCAATCAGCCCCAGCATTTT. Amino acids: CASSLEAPDSNQPQHF.

The rearrangement uses TRBV19 and TRBJ2-3; D might be TRBD1 (5 bases). CDR1 and CDR2 from the germline V gene are LNHDA and SQIVND (reference sequence). Between the trimmed V and J ends, which lost 5 bases and 5 bases, there was a span of 14 bases. CDR3 size: 14 residues. The chain's CDR3 is CASSLGLTVDTQYF. CDR3 nucleotide sequence: TGTGCCAGTAGTTTGGGCCTGACAGTAGATACGCAGTATTTT.

The rearrangement joins TRBV7-3 to TRBJ2-2; no definite D call. CDR3 length: 12 amino acids. V was pared by 0 bases and J by 6 bases, with 2 bases between. Germline lookup yields CDR1 SGHTA and CDR2 FQGTGA. The CDR3 DNA follows: TGTGCCAGCAGCTTAACTCCCGGGGAGCTGTTTTTT. Protein: CASSLTPGELFF.

This chain links TRBV5-1 with TRBJ2-4; D is possibly TRBD2 (5 bases). From germline, CDR1 is SGHRS and CDR2 YFSETQ. V lost 0 bases to trimming and J lost 5 bases, with 12 bases between them. This CDR3 contains 15 residues. The CDR3 reads CASSLAIMEENIQYF. The DNA for the CDR3 is TGCGCCAGCAGCTTGGCCATTATGGAGGAAAACATTCAGTACTTC.

In this sample, this clone turned up once. The chain employs TRBV5-1 and TRBJ2-3; D unresolved. V was shortened by 4 bases and J by 4 bases, with 10 bases between the two germline ends. From germline, CDR1 is SGHRS and CDR2 YFSETQ. This CDR3 is 13 amino acids long. CDR3 residues: CASSGVGPDTQYF. CDR3 nucleotides: TGCGCCAGCAGCGGAGTCGGCCCAGATACGCAGTATTTT.

The chain is built from TRBV2 and TRBJ1-1; TRBD1 is a possible D gene (6 bases). Trimming removed 7 bases at V and 7 bases at J, with 10 bases between. In germline, CDR1 is SNHLY, CDR2 FYNNEI. This CDR3 region has 11 residues. The chain's CDR3 is CASIRTVEAFF. The CDR3 nucleotides read TGTGCCAGCATTAGGACAGTTGAAGCTTTCTTT.

V and J are TRBV5-4 and TRBJ2-3; no definite D call. The CDR3 consists of 16 residues. Between the trimmed V and J ends, which lost 0 bases and 0 bases, there was a span of 11 bases. Germline V gene data show CDR1 as SGHNT and CDR2 as YYREEE (reference sequence). The CDR3 spells CASSLGADPSTDTQYF. CDR3 nucleotide sequence: TGTGCCAGCAGCTTGGGTGCGGACCCTAGCACAGATACGCAGTATTTT.

The chain joins TRBV23-1 to TRBJ1-5; TRBD1 agrees at 8 bases. TRBV23-1 is annotated as an ORF whose role is uncertain. J lost 5 bases, V lost 1 base, and 7 bases had no gene match. The CDR3 is 16 amino acids. The CDR3 sequence: CASSQLDRDQDQPQHF. The CDR3 DNA follows: TGCGCCAGCAGTCAATTGGACAGGGACCAGGATCAGCCCCAGCATTTT.

This clone appeared a single time. V and J are TRBV18 and TRBJ2-1; tentative D call: TRBD1 (6 bases). The germline gives CDR1 KGHSH, CDR2 LQKENI. The V gene lost 3 bases and the J gene lost 5 bases, with 8 bases spanning the gap. This CDR3 has 13 residues. The CDR3 DNA reads as TGTGCCAGCTCACCGGGACAAAACAATGAGCAGTTCTTC. Protein product: CASSPGQNNEQFF.

This chain connects TRBV29-1 to TRBJ1-1, with 7 positions matching TRBD1. CDR1 and CDR2 (germline): SQVTM, ANQGSEA. The CDR3 is made up of 13 amino acids. After removal of 7 bases from V and 2 bases from J, the junction contained 7 bases not matched to a gene. In DNA, the CDR3 is TGCAGCGCCACCGGGACAGAAAACACTGAAGCTTTCTTT. It codes for CSATGTENTEAFF.

The chain employs TRBV5-1 and TRBJ1-1, with D possibly matching TRBD1 (5 bases). CDR1 is SGHRS, CDR2 YFSETQ, per germline. V was shortened by 4 bases and J by 6 bases, with 13 bases between the two germline ends. The CDR3 has 13 residues. The DNA of the CDR3 is TGCGCCAGCAGCAACGCCTTAGGGGCTGAAGCTTTCTTT. Translation gives CASSNALGAEAFF.

The chain carries TRBV5-4 and TRBJ1-2, with D possibly TRBD1 on 5 matching bases. The CDR3 consists of 16 residues. CDR1 and CDR2 from the germline V gene are SGHNT and YYREEE (reference sequence). The V and J ends lost 4 bases and 4 bases respectively, with 20 bases between them. The CDR3 here is CASSKPSGTKGYGYTF. The CDR3 DNA reads as TGTGCCAGCAGCAAACCGTCCGGGACGAAAGGCTATGGCTACACCTTC.